The T cell receptor beta chain described here comes from a study of blood T cell repertoires in COVID-19. The length of the CDR3 is 16 residues. From germline, CDR1 is KGHSH and CDR2 LQKENI. V was clipped by 0 bases and J by 5 bases; unmatched bases: 9. Profiled with immunoSEQ multiplex PCR; TCRdb holds only in-frame clones, not every one. The profile shows 100,000 to 110,000 clones, roughly 87% of them singletons. The sample was peripheral blood. This receptor was identified in a man younger than 40 in a cohort sampled during active COVID-19. The V call is TRBV18, the J call TRBJ2-5; 7 bases line up with TRBD2. This CDR3 is CASSPPSTGGQETQYF. The CDR3 DNA follows: TGTGCCAGCTCACCACCATCGACGGGGGGTCAGGAGACCCAGTACTTC.